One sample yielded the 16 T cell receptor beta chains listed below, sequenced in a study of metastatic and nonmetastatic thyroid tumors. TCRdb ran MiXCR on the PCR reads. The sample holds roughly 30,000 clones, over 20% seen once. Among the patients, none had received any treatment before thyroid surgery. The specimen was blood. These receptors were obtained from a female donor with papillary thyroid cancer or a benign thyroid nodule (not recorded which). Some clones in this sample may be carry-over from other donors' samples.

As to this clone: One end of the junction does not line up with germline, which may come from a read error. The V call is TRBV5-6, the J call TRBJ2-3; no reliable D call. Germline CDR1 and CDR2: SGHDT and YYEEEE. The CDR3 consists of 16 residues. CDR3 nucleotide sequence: TGTGCCAGCATCTTGGGGTACGAGGTTAGCACAGATACGCAGTATTTT. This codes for CASILGYEVSTDTQYF.

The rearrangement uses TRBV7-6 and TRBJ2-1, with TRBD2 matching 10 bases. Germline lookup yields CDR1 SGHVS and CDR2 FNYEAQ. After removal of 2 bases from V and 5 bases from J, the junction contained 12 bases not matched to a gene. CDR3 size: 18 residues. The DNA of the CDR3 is TGTGCCAGCAGCTTACTTGGACTAGCGGAACTAAGGGACAATGAGCAGTTCTTC. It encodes CASSLLGLAELRDNEQFF. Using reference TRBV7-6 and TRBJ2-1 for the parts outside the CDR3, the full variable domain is GAGVSQSPRYKVTKRGQDVALRCDPISGHVSLYWYRQALGQGPEFLTYFNYEAQQDKSGLPNDRFSAERPEGSISTLTIQRTEQRDSAMYRCASSLLGLAELRDNEQFFGPGTRLTVL.

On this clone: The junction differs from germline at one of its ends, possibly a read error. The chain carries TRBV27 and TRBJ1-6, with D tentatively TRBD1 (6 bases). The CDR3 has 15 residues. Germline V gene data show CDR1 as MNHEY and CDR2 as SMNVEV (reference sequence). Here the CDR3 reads CVSSLFAGAGSPLHF. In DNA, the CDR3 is TGTGTCAGCAGTTTATTCGCAGGGGCAGGGTCACCCCTCCACTTT.

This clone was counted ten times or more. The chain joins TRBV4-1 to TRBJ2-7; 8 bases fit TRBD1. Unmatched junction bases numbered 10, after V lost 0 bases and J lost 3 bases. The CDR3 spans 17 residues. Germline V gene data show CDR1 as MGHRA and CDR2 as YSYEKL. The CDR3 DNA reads TGCGCCAGCAGCCAAGATCCCCAGGGGGCTCAGGACTACGAGCAGTACTTC. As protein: CASSQDPQGAQDYEQYF.

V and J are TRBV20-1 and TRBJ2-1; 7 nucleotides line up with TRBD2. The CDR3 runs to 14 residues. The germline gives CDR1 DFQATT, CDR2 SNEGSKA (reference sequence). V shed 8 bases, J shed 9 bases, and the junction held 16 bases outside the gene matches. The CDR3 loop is CSSQWGLSVGEQFF. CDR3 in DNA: TGCAGTTCTCAGTGGGGACTATCGGTCGGTGAGCAGTTCTTC.

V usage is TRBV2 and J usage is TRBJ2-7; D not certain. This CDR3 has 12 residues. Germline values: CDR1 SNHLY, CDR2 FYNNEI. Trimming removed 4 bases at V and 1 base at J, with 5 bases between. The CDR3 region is CASSVQSYEQYV. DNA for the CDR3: TGTGCCAGCAGTGTCCAGTCCTACGAGCAGTACGTC.

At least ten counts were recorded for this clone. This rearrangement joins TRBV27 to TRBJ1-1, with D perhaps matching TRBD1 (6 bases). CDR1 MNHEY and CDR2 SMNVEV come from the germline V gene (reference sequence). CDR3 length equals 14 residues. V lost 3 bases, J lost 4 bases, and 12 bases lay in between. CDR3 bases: TGTGCCAGCAGTTTTCGGGGGCTGAGCACTGAAGCTTTCTTT. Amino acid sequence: CASSFRGLSTEAFF.

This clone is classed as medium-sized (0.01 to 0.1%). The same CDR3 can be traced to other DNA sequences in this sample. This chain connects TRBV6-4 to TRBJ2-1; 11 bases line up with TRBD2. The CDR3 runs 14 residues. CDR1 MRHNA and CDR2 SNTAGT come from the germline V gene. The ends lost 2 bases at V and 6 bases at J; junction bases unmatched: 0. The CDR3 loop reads CASSDGTSGNEQFF. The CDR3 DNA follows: TGTGCCAGCAGTGACGGGACTAGCGGCAATGAGCAGTTCTTC.

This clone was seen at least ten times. This CDR3 reads CSAREAGGPGETQYF. CDR3 nucleotides: TGCAGTGCTAGAGAGGCGGGAGGGCCCGGGGAGACCCAGTACTTC. This chain links TRBV20-1 with TRBJ2-5, with 9 bases fitting TRBD2. Germline V gives CDR1 DFQATT, CDR2 SNEGSKA (reference sequence). This CDR3 has 15 residues. Trimming took 0 bases from V and 5 from J; bases not matched to a gene: 7.

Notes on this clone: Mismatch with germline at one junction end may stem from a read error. The CDR3 here is CASERQGGSGERFF. The CDR3 DNA reads as TGCGCCAGCGAAAGACAGGGGGGATCCGGGGAGCGGTTTTTT. The chain carries TRBV5-1 and TRBJ2-2, with 9 bases matching TRBD1. Germline V CDR1 and CDR2: SGHRS, YFSETQ. The CDR3 has 14 residues.

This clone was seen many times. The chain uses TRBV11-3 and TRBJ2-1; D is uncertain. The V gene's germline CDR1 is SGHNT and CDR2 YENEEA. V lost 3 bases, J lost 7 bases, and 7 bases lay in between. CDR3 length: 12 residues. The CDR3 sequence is CASSLGQNEQFF. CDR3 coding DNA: TGTGCCAGCAGCTTGGGCCAGAATGAGCAGTTCTTC.

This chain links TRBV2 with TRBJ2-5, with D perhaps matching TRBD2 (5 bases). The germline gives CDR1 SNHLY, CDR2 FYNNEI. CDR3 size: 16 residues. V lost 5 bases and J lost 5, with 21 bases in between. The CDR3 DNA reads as TGTGCCAGCAGTAATGTAGGAGGTACTAATAAGGAGACCCAGTACTTC. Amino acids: CASSNVGGTNKETQYF.

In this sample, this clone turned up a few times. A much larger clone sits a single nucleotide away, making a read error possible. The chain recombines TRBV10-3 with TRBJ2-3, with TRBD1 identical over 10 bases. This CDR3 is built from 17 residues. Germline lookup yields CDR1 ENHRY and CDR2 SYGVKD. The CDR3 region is CAISDAATGGGTDAQYF. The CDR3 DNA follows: TGTGCCATCAGTGACGCCGCGACAGGGGGCGGCACAGATGCGCAGTATTTT.

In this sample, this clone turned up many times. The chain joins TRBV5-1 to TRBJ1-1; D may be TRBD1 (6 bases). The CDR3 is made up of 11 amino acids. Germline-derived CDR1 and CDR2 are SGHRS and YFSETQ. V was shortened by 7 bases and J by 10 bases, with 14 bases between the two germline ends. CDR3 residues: CASLTGRTAFF. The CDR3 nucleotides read TGCGCCAGCCTCACAGGGCGGACAGCTTTCTTT.

CDR3 sequence: CAWSALGDPHANGYTF. The CDR3 DNA sequence: TGTGCCTGGAGTGCCCTCGGGGACCCGCACGCGAATGGCTACACCTTC. The rearrangement joins TRBV30 to TRBJ1-2; maybe TRBD1 (5 bases). V lost 1 base and J 6 bases, leaving 21 bases between the germline ends. Germline V lookup: CDR1 GTSNPN, CDR2 SVGIG (reference sequence). There are 16 residues in the CDR3.

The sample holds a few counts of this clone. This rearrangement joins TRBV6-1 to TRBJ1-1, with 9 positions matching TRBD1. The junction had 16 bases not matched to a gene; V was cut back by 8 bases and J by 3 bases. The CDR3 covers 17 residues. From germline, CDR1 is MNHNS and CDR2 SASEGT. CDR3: CASSLGAGTGPYTEAFF. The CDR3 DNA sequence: TGTGCCAGCTCGTTAGGGGCGGGGACAGGGCCTTACACTGAAGCTTTCTTT.